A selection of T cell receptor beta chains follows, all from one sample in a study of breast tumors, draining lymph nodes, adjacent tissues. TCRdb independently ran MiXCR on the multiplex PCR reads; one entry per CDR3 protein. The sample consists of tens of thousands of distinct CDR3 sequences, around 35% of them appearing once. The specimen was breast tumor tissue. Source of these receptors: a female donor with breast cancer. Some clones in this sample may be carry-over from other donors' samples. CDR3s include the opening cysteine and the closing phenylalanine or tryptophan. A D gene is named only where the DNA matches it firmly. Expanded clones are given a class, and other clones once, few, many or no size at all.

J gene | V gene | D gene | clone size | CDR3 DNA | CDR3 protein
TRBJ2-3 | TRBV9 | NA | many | TGTGCCAGCAGCATATACGGGGACAGCACAGATACGCAGTATTTT | CASSIYGDSTDTQYF
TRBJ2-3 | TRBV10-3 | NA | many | TGTGCCATCAGCCTTCGTGGCGATACGCAGTATTTT | CAISLRGDTQYF
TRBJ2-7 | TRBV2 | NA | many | TGTGCCAGCAGTGGGAGCGAGGCTTCGGACCCCCGCGAGTACTTC | CASSGSEASDPREYF
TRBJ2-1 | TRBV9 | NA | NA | TGTGCCAGCAGCGTGAGGCAGGGGCACAATAAGCAGTTCTTC | CASSVRQGHNKQFF
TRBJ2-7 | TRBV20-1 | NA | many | TGCAGTGCTAATTTCCCAACCGTCGGGGGGCGCGAGCAGTACTTC | CSANFPTVGGREQYF
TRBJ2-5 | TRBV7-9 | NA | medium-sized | TGTGCCAGCAGCTTGGTCGGGGGGACCCAGTACTTC | CASSLVGGTQYF
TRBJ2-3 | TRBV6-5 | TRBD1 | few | TGTGCCAGCAGACGCCCGGACAGGGAAGTCACAGATACGCAGTATTTT | CASRRPDREVTDTQYF
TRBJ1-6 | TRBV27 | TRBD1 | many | TGTGCCAGCAGTTTATACAGGGGTCGGGACTCACCCCTCCACTTT | CASSLYRGRDSPLHF
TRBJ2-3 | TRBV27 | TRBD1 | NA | TGTGCCAGCAGGGGACAGGGCACAGATACGCAGTATTTT | CASRGQGTDTQYF
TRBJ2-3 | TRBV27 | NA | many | TGTGCCAGCAGTCCCCGCACAGATACGCAGTATTTT | CASSPRTDTQYF
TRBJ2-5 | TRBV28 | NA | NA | TGTGCCAGCAGTTCGCCCAACAGGGTAGAAGAGACCCAGTACTTC | CASSSPNRVEETQYF
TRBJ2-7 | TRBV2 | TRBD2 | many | TGTGCCAGTAAGCGGGAGAGCAACGAGCAGTACTTC | CASKRESNEQYF
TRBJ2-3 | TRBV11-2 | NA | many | TGTGCCAGCAGCCTCTCCGGGGACGCCGGGGATACGCAGTATTTT | CASSLSGDAGDTQYF
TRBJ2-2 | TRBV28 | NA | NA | TGTGCCAGCAAGGTCCGGGGGCGGCGGAACACCGGGGAGCTGTTTTTT | CASKVRGRRNTGELFF
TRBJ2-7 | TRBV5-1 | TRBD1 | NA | TGCGCCAGCAGGGGGGGACAGGGATCGGACGAGCAGTACTTC | CASRGGQGSDEQYF
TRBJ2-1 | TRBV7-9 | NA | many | TGTGCCAGCAGCTCCGGACTTTACAATGAGCAGTTCTTC | CASSSGLYNEQFF
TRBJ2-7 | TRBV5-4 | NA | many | TGTGCCAGCAGCTTGGGCAGGGTAGGTTACGAGCAGTACTTC | CASSLGRVGYEQYF
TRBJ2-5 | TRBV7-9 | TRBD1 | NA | TGTGCCAGCAGCCTCGGGACAGGGGGTCGTGAGACCCAGTACTTC | CASSLGTGGRETQYF
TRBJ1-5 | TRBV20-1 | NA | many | TGCAGTGCTAGGAACTCGGGTCAGCCCCAGCATTTT | CSARNSGQPQHF
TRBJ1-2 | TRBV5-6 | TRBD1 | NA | TGTGCCAGCACCCGGACAGGACCTTCGGGCTACACCTTC | CASTRTGPSGYTF
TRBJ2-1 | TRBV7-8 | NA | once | TGTGCCAGCAGCTTTGGCGGGGATGAGCAGTTCTTC | CASSFGGDEQFF
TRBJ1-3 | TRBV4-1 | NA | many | TGCGCCAGCAGCCTTTGGGGCGGAAACACCATATATTTT | CASSLWGGNTIYF
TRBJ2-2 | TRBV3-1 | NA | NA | TGTGCCAGCAGCTCATTTTGGACGTTGCGCGACCACACCGGGGAGCTGTTTTTT | CASSSFWTLRDHTGELFF
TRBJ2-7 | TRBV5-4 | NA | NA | TGTGCCAGCAGCTTGGCAAGCAGCAACTACGAGCAGTACTTC | CASSLASSNYEQYF
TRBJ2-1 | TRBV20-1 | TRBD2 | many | TGCAGTGCCTTCAGGGCTAGCGGGGACAATGAGCAGTTCTTC | CSAFRASGDNEQFF
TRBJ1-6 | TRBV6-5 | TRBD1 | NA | TGTGCCAGCAGCTACCGGACAGGACGGGTCCCCCTCCACTTT | CASSYRTGRVPLHF
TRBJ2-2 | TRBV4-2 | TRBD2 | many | TGTGCCAGCAGCCAGCAGACTAGCGGGACGAACACCGGGGAGCTGTTTTTT | CASSQQTSGTNTGELFF
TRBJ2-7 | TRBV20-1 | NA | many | TGCAGTGCTAGGGGGGTGGGCTACGAGCAGTACTTC | CSARGVGYEQYF
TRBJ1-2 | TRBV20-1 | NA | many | TGCAGTGCGGAGGGTGGTGAAAATGGCTACACCTTC | CSAEGGENGYTF
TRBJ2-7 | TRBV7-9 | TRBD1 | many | TGTGCCAGCAGCCGACAGGGGGGCTACGAGCAGTACTTC | CASSRQGGYEQYF
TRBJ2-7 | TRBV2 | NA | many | TGTGCCAGCAGTGGTCTCGGGACAGAGCAGTACTTC | CASSGLGTEQYF
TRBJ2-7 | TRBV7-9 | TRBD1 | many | TGTGCCAGCAGCTTTACAGGGGGCACACCCTACGAGCAGTACTTC | CASSFTGGTPYEQYF
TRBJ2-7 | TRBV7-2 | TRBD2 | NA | TGTGCCAGCAGCCAAGGGACTAGCGGGAGCTCCTACGAGCAGTACTTC | CASSQGTSGSSYEQYF
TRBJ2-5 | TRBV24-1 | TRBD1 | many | TGTGCCACCAGTGGTGGGACAGCCCAAGAGACCCAGTACTTC | CATSGGTAQETQYF
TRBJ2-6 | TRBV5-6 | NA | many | TGTGCCAGCAGCTTTAAGGTCTCTGGGGCCAACGTCCTGACTTTC | CASSFKVSGANVLTF